These 9 T cell receptor beta chains originate from one sample sequenced in a study of shared clonotypes between healthy human individuals. CD45RO-negative cells were positively selected for CCR7, leaving out terminally differentiated effector memory CD45RA+ cells. Repertoires were generated with immunoSEQ multiplex PCR, while TCRdb's copy carries only in-frame clones and drops some. The sample has 650,000 to 800,000 clones; around 90% are singletons. Sequencing used naive CD8+ T cells sorted from blood. These receptors all come from a man aged 25 to 45 in good health.

V gene TRBV27 combines with J gene TRBJ2-5; 7 nucleotides agree with TRBD1. This CDR3 is built from 14 residues. Per the germline V gene, CDR1 is MNHEY and CDR2 is SMNVEV (reference sequence). Unmatched junction bases numbered 6, after V lost 6 bases and J lost 2 bases. In DNA form, the CDR3 reads TGTGCCAGCAGAGACTGGGACAGTCAAGAGACCCAGTACTTC. Its translation is CASRDWDSQETQYF.

Of note for this clone: A read error may produce the germline difference seen at one junction end. The chain is built from TRBV7-2 and TRBJ2-1; TRBD2 matches at 7 bases. The CDR3 length is 13 residues. CDR1 is SGHTA and CDR2 is FQGNSA in the germline V gene. The CDR3 reads CASSLAANNEQFF. The CDR3 DNA sequence: TGTGCCAGCAGCCTAGCGGCAAACAATGAGCAGTTCTTC.

The genes are TRBV15 and TRBJ2-7; maybe TRBD2 (5 bases). This CDR3 has 14 residues. Germline-derived CDR1 and CDR2 are LNHNV and YYDKDF (reference sequence). Trimming left V 8 bases short and J 0 bases short, with 14 bases between. CDR3 in amino acids: CATSYVGGSYEQYF. DNA of the CDR3: TGTGCCACCTCCTACGTCGGAGGCTCCTACGAGCAGTACTTC. Variable domain in full (rest from reference TRBV15 and TRBJ2-7): DAMVIQNPRYQVTQFGKPVTLSCSQTLNHNVMYWYQQKSSQAPKLLFHYYDKDFNNEADTPDNFQSRRPNTSFCFLDIRSPGLGDTAMYLCATSYVGGSYEQYFGPGTRLTVT.

CDR3 sequence reads: CASSFGGRNPYEQYF. CDR3 nucleotide sequence: TGTGCCAGCAGCTTTGGAGGGAGAAATCCCTACGAGCAGTACTTC. V gene TRBV7-9 combines with J gene TRBJ2-7, with D possibly TRBD2 on 6 matching bases. Germline CDR1 SEHNR, CDR2 FQNEAQ (reference sequence). The V gene lost 3 bases and the J gene lost 2 bases, with 14 bases spanning the gap. The CDR3 covers 15 residues.

This rearrangement joins TRBV12-5 to TRBJ2-1; TRBD2 matches 14 bases. The V gene end was trimmed by 7 bases and the J gene end by 10 bases; junction bases not matched to a gene: 6. This CDR3 is built from 14 residues. Germline CDR1 LGHNT, CDR2 FRNRAP. The DNA for the CDR3 is TGTGCTAGTGCCTTGGGACTAGCGGGAGACGAGCAGTTCTTC. Its translation is CASALGLAGDEQFF.

This rearrangement joins TRBV2 to TRBJ2-1; D not certain. This CDR3 comprises 13 residues. CDR1 and CDR2 from the germline V gene are SNHLY and FYNNEI. V was clipped by 7 bases and J by 6 bases, with 13 bases between them. The CDR3 DNA follows: TGTGCCAGCAAAAAAAATCACGGCAATGAGCAGTTCTTC. Translation gives CASKKNHGNEQFF.

This clone was recorded once. The V call is TRBV4-1, the J call TRBJ2-7; 10 bases are a match to TRBD2. The length of the CDR3 is 14 residues. CDR1 and CDR2 (germline): MGHRA, YSYEKL. The V and J ends lost 1 base and 4 bases, in that order; junction bases with no gene match: 1. The CDR3 sequence is CASSQASGGYEQYF. For the CDR3, the DNA is TGCGCCAGCAGCCAAGCTAGCGGGGGTTACGAGCAGTACTTC.

The rearrangement joins TRBV11-2 to TRBJ1-4; no clear D gene. Deletions cut 2 bases from V and 0 bases from J, with 7 bases between. CDR1 and CDR2 from the germline V gene are SGHAT and FQNNGV. The CDR3 totals 15 residues. The CDR3 DNA reads TGTGCCAGCAGCTTAACTCCGGCAACTAATGAAAAACTGTTTTTT. Translating gives CASSLTPATNEKLFF.

The J gene is TRBJ1-2, the V gene TRBV28; D might be TRBD1 (5 bases). The CDR3 runs to 16 residues. The V end was cut by 2 bases, the J end by 3 bases, with 16 bases between. Germline CDR1 MDHEN, CDR2 SYDVKM. The CDR3 is CASSLLPGGDHYGYTF. The CDR3 coding sequence is TGTGCCAGCAGTTTACTCCCGGGGGGGGATCACTATGGCTACACCTTC.